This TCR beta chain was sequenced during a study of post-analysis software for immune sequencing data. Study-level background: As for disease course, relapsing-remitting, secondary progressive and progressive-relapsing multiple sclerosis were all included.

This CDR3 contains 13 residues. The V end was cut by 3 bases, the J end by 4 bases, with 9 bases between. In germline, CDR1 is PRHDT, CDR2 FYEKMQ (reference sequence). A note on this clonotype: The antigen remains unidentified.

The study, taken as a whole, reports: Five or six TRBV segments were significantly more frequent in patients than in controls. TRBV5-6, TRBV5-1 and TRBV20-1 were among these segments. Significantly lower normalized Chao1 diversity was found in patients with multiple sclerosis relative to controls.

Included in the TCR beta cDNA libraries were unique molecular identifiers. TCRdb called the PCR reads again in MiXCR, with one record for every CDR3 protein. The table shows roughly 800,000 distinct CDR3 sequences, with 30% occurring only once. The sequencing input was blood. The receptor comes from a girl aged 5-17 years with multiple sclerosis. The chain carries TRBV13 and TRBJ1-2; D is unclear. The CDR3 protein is CASSFRTSYGYTF. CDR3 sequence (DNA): TGTGCCAGCAGCTTCCGGACGTCCTATGGCTACACCTTC. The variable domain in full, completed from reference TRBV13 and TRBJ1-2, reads AAGVIQSPRHLIKEKRETATLKCYPIPRHDTVYWYQQGPGQDPQFLISFYEKMQSDKGSIPDRFSAQQFSDYHSELNMSSLELGDSALYFCASSFRTSYGYTFGSGTRLTVV.